This T cell receptor (beta chain) came from a study of blood T cell repertoires in COVID-19. This CDR3 spans 16 amino acids. From germline, CDR1 is MRHNA and CDR2 SNTAGT. J lost 2 bases, V lost 4 bases, and 2 bases had no gene match. Adults between about 18 and 89 years of age took part from 24 US areas. Clinical history as reported by participants underpinned cohort assignment. Cohort 3 recovered donors had two negative PCRs, clearance, or symptom resolution. In the authors' methods: Estimates of nucleated cell counts were drawn from the amplification of reference gene primers. Repertoires were generated with immunoSEQ multiplex PCR, while TCRdb's copy carries only in-frame clones and drops some. V, J and clone size are taken as reported in that table, and D and trimming were inferred from the DNA itself. The repertoire holds 140,000 to 150,000 clones, with about 85% as singletons.

The V call is TRBV6-4, the J call TRBJ2-6; TRBD1 matches 10 bases. Input material: PBMCs or T cells enriched from blood (not recorded which). The source of this sequence is a woman between 40 and 50 years old who had recovered from COVID-19. CDR3 sequence: CASSVTGGAGANVLTF. DNA for the CDR3: TGTGCCAGCAGTGTGACAGGGGGCGCTGGGGCCAACGTCCTGACTTTC.